The clone carrying this T cell receptor beta chain appeared once. The data were taken from a study of blood T cell repertoires in COVID-19. Overall study: Italy, Spain and the United States were the sources of the convalescent and acute COVID-19 samples.

J lost 15 bases, V lost 5 bases, and 15 bases had no gene match. Germline assignment: CDR1 SNHLY and CDR2 FYNNEI. CDR3 size: 15 residues. TCRdb's copy holds only in-frame clones and misses some; the assay was immunoSEQ multiplex PCR. The sample yields about 350,000 clones, more than 75% seen once. The receptor comes from a young woman who had recovered from COVID-19. Sequences were obtained from peripheral blood. V usage is TRBV2 and J usage is TRBJ1-6, with 8 bases matching TRBD1. The CDR3 region has the DNA TGTGCCAGCAGTAGGACCGGGACAGGCACCGGGGTCCTCCACTTT. It encodes CASSRTGTGTGVLHF.